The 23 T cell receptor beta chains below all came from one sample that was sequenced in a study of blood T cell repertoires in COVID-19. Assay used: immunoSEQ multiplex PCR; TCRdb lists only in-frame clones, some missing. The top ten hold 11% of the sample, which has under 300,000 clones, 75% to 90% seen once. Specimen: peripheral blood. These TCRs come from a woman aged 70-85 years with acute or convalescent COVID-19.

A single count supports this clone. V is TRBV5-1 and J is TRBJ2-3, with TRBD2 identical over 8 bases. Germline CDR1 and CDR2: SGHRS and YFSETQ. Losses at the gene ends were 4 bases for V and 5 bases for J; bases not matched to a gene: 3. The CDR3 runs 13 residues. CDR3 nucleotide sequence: TGCGCCAGCAGCACGGGGGGGCAAGATACGCAGTATTTT. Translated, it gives CASSTGGQDTQYF.

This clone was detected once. The CDR3 DNA sequence: TGTGCCAGTAGTATAGATGGCCCTCGCGGTGAGCAGTTCTTC. Translated, it gives CASSIDGPRGEQFF. The chain links TRBV19 to TRBJ2-1, with D uncertain. Germline V gene sequence: CDR1 LNHDA, CDR2 SQIVND (reference sequence). V was pared by 0 bases and J by 9 bases, with 12 bases between. The CDR3 has 14 residues.

The CDR3 region is CAWSMRALRAYEQYF. Here the CDR3 DNA reads TGTGCCTGGAGTATGAGGGCGCTTAGGGCCTACGAGCAGTACTTC. The V and J genes are TRBV30 and TRBJ2-7, with D perhaps TRBD2 (5 bases). In germline, CDR1 is GTSNPN, CDR2 SVGIG (reference sequence). The CDR3 has 15 residues. The V end lost 2 bases, the J end lost 2 bases, and 16 bases lay between the germline ends.

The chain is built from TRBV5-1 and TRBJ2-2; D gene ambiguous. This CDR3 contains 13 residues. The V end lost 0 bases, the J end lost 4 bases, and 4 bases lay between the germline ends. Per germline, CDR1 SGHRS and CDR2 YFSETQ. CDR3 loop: CASSLDLTGELFF. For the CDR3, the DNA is TGCGCCAGCAGCTTGGATCTCACCGGGGAGCTGTTTTTT.

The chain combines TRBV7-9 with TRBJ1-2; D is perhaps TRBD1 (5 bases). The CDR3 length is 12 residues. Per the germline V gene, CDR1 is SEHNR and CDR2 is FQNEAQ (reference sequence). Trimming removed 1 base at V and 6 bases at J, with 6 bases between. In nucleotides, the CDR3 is TGTGCCAGCAGCTTAGTAGGGGATGGCTACACCTTC. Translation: CASSLVGDGYTF.

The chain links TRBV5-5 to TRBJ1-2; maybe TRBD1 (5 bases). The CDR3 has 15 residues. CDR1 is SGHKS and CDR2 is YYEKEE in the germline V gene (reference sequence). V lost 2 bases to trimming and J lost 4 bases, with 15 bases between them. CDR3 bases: TGTGCCAGCAGCTTTGGGGCAGGGACTTCCTATGGCTACACCTTC. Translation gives CASSFGAGTSYGYTF.

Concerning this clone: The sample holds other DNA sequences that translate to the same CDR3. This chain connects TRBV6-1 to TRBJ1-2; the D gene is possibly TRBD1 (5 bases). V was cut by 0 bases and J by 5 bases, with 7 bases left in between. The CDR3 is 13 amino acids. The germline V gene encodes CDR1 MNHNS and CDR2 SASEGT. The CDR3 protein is CASSEAGGYGYTF. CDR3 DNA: TGTGCCAGCAGTGAAGCGGGGGGTTATGGCTACACCTTC.

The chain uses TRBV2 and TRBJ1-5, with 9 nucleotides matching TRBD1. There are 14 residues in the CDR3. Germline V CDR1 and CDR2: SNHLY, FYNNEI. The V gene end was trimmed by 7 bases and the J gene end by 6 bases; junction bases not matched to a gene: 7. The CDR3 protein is CASKGDRVSQPQHF. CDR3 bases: TGTGCCAGCAAGGGGGACAGGGTGAGTCAGCCCCAGCATTTT.

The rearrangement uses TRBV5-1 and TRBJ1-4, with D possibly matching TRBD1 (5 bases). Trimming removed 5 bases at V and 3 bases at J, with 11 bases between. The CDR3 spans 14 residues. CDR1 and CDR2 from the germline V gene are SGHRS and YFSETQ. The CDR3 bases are TGCGCCAGCAGTTTCGGAGGGGCTAATGAAAAACTGTTTTTT. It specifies CASSFGGANEKLFF.

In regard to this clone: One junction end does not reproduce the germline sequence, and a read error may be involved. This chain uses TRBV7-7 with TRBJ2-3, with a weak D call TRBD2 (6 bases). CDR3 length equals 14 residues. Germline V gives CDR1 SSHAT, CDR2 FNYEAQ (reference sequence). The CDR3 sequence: CASSLLGGTDTQYF. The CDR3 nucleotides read TGTGCTAGCAGCTTACTTGGGGGGACAGATACGCAGTATTTT.

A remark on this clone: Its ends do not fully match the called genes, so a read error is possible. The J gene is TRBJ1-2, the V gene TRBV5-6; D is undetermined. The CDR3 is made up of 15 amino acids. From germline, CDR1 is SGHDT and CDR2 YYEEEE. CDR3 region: CANSHFGQRTYGYTF. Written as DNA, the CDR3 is TGTGCCAACAGCCACTTCGGCCAGCGGACTTACGGCTACACCTTC.

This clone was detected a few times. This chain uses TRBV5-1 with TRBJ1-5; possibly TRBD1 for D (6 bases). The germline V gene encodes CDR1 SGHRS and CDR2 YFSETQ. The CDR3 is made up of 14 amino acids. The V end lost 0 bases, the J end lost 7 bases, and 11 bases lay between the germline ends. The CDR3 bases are TGCGCCAGCAGCTTGGATGGGGGCGAACAGCCCCAGCATTTT. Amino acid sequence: CASSLDGGEQPQHF.

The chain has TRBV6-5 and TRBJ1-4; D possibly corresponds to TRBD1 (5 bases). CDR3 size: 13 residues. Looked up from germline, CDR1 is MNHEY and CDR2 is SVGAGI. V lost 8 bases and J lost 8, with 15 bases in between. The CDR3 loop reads CASGRRGAEKLFF. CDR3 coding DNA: TGTGCCAGCGGGAGGAGAGGGGCGGAAAAACTGTTTTTT.

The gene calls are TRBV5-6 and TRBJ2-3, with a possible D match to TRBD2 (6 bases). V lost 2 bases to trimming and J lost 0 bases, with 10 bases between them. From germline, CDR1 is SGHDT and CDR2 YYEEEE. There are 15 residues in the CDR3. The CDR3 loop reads CASSFPGTSTDTQYF. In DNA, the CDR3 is TGTGCCAGCAGCTTCCCAGGGACTAGCACAGATACGCAGTATTTT.

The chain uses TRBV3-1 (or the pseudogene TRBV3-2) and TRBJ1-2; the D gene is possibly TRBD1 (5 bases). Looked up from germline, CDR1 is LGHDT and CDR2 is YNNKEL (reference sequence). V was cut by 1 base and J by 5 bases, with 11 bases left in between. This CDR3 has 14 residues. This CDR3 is CASSQGPGTYGYTF. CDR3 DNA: TGTGCCAGCAGCCAAGGCCCGGGGACTTATGGCTACACCTTC.

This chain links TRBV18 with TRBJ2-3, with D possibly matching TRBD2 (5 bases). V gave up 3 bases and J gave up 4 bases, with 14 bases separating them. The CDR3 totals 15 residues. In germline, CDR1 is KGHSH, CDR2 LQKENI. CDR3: CASSPQKGDADTQYF. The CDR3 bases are TGTGCCAGCTCACCTCAGAAGGGAGACGCAGATACGCAGTATTTT.

The DNA of the CDR3 is TGTGCCAGCAGTGAACAGGGGGTCAGGCAGCCCCAGCATTTT. Translation gives CASSEQGVRQPQHF. This sequence joins TRBV2 and TRBJ1-5; 7 bases are shared with TRBD1. The CDR3 covers 14 residues. V trimming: 2 bases; J trimming: 7 bases; junction bases outside the gene matches: 5. CDR1 and CDR2 (germline): SNHLY, FYNNEI.

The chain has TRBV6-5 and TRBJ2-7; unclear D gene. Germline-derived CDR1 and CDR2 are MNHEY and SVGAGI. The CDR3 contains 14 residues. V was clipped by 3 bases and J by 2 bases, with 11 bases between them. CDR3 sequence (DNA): TGTGCCAGCAGTTATTACCCAGTTACCTACGAGCAGTACTTC. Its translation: CASSYYPVTYEQYF.

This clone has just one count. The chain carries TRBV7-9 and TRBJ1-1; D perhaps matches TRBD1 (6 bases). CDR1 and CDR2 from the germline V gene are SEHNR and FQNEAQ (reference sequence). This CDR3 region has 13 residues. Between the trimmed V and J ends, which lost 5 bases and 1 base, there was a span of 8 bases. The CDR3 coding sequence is TGTGCCAGCAGCCGCAGGGGGAACACTGAAGCTTTCTTT. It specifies CASSRRGNTEAFF.

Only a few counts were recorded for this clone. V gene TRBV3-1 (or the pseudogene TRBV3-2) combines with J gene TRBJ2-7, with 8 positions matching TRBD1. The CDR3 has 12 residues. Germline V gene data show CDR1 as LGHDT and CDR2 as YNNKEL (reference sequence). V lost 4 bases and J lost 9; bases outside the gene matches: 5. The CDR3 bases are TGTGCCAGCAGCCCTGACAGGGGACGGCAGTACTTC. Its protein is CASSPDRGRQYF.

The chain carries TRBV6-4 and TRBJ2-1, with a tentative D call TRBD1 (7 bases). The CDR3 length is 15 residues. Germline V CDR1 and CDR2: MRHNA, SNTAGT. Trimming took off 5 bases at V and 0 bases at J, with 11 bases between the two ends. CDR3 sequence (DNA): TGTGCCAGCAGTCCAGGGGGGAGCTCCTACAATGAGCAGTTCTTC. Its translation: CASSPGGSSYNEQFF.

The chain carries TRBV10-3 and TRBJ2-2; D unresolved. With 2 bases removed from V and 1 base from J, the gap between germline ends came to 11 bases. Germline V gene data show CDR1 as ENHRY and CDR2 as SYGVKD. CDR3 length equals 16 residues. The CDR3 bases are TGTGCCATCAGTGAGGAGGCGGCTATGAACACCGGGGAGCTGTTTTTT. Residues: CAISEEAAMNTGELFF.

The CDR3 nucleotides read TGCGCCAGCAGCTTGGGCTGGGCAGGGGAACGAAACACTGAAGCTTTCTTT. Translating it yields CASSLGWAGERNTEAFF. The V call is TRBV5-1, the J call TRBJ1-1; a possible D gene is TRBD1 (6 bases). Trimming took 0 bases from V and 2 from J, leaving 17 bases between them. The CDR3 runs to 17 residues. Germline lookup yields CDR1 SGHRS and CDR2 YFSETQ.